The 15 T cell receptor beta chains below come from one sample, sequenced in a study of CD8+CD57+ T cells in acquired aplastic anemia. Patients selected for sequencing had displayed CD8+CD57+ cell expansion by flow cytometry. CDR3 and TCR beta VDJ profiling relied on genomic DNA as the template. TCRdb reanalysed the reads using MiXCR and keeps one entry per CDR3 protein. The table has just over 200,000 distinct CDR3 sequences, over 55% seen once. The source material was sorted CD4+, CD8+, or CD8+CD57+ T cells (not recorded which) from PBMCs. These receptors were obtained from a human donor with aplastic anemia.

The chain employs TRBV5-1 and TRBJ1-1, with 7 bases that match TRBD1. Germline-derived CDR1 and CDR2 are SGHRS and YFSETQ. J gave up 6 bases and V 0 bases, and 2 bases lay outside the gene matches. The CDR3 has 13 amino acids. Here the CDR3 reads CASSLAGTAEAFF. The CDR3 DNA follows: TGCGCCAGCAGCTTGGCCGGGACAGCTGAAGCTTTCTTT.

The chain combines TRBV15 with TRBJ1-1, with D unresolved. The CDR3 has 16 residues. Trimming removed 0 bases from V and 0 bases from J, with 11 bases in between. The germline V gene has CDR1 LNHNV and CDR2 YYDKDF (reference sequence). CDR3 protein: CATSRDFGRMNTEAFF. CDR3 DNA sequence: TGTGCCACCAGCAGAGATTTTGGACGGATGAACACTGAAGCTTTCTTT.

V and J are TRBV10-3 and TRBJ1-6; maybe TRBD1 (5 bases). The CDR3 length is 12 residues. In germline, CDR1 is ENHRY, CDR2 SYGVKD. The V gene lost 3 bases and the J gene lost 9 bases, with 6 bases spanning the gap. The CDR3 DNA reads TGTGCCATCAGTGACGGGGGTTCACCCCTCCACTTT. Translated, it gives CAISDGGSPLHF.

This chain links TRBV12-3 or TRBV12-4 with TRBJ2-1; D could derive from TRBD1 or TRBD2 (5 bases each). V dropped 10 bases and J dropped 8 bases, with 15 bases sitting between them. The CDR3 runs to 12 residues. In DNA form, the CDR3 reads TGTGCCACAAGTCCCGGGGACCATGAGCAGTTCTTC. Translation gives CATSPGDHEQFF.

This chain connects TRBV2 to TRBJ2-3; 11 nucleotides align to TRBD2. CDR3 length: 17 residues. The junction had 10 bases not matched to a gene; V was cut back by 5 bases and J by 3 bases. Germline CDR1 SNHLY, CDR2 FYNNEI. CDR3 bases: TGTGCCAGCAGTCCTACCGTAGCGGGAGGGTTTACAGATACGCAGTATTTT. It specifies CASSPTVAGGFTDTQYF. Full variable domain (outside the CDR3, taken from reference TRBV2 and TRBJ2-3): EPEVTQTPSHQVTQMGQEVILRCVPISNHLYFYWYRQILGQKVEFLVSFYNNEISEKSEIFDDQFSVERPDGSNFTLKIRSTKLEDSAMYFCASSPTVAGGFTDTQYFGPGTRLTVL.

The chain links TRBV10-1 to TRBJ2-1; 10 nucleotides line up with TRBD2. Germline V CDR1 and CDR2: WNHNN, SYGVQD (reference sequence). The CDR3 has 15 amino acids. V gave up 3 bases and J gave up 5 bases; unmatched junction bases: 4. The CDR3 bases are TGCGCCAGCAGTGACAGGACTAGCGGCAACAATGAGCAGTTCTTC. Translation gives CASSDRTSGNNEQFF.

The rearrangement joins TRBV15 to TRBJ1-5, with 9 bases fitting TRBD1. The CDR3 runs 17 residues. CDR1 is LNHNV and CDR2 is YYDKDF in the germline V gene (reference sequence). Trimming cost V 2 bases and J 0 bases; bases outside gene matches: 5. DNA of the CDR3: TGTGCCACCAGCAGAAAGGGGACAGGGTATAGCAATCAGCCCCAGCATTTT. Protein product: CATSRKGTGYSNQPQHF.

The V gene is TRBV5-4, the J gene TRBJ2-7; 11 bases are a match to TRBD2. This CDR3 has 16 residues. The germline V gene has CDR1 SGHNT and CDR2 YYREEE (reference sequence). Trimming at V came to 4 bases and at J to 3 bases, leaving 9 bases not matched to a gene. The chain's CDR3 is CASSQGRLAGFYEQYF. CDR3 nucleotide sequence: TGTGCCAGCAGCCAAGGGAGACTAGCGGGATTCTACGAGCAGTACTTC.

The V gene is TRBV5-1, the J gene TRBJ2-7; 8 nucleotides agree with TRBD1. Looked up from germline, CDR1 is SGHRS and CDR2 is YFSETQ. V dropped 3 bases and J dropped 5; count of bases not matched to a gene: 4. The CDR3 is 13 amino acids. The DNA for the CDR3 is TGCGCCAGCAGCTGGACAGGGCTGAACGAGCAGTACTTC. Amino acid sequence: CASSWTGLNEQYF.

This chain joins TRBV7-6 and TRBJ1-2, with 10 nucleotides matching TRBD1. This CDR3 spans 16 amino acids. From germline, CDR1 is SGHVS and CDR2 FNYEAQ. The V and J ends lost 5 bases and 7 bases, in that order; junction bases with no gene match: 13. The CDR3 coding sequence is TGTGCCAGCAGCCCCGAGGAGACAGGGGGCGCCGGTGGCTACACCTTC. Its translation is CASSPEETGGAGGYTF. The entire variable domain, with the rest obtained from reference TRBV7-6 and TRBJ1-2, is as follows: GAGVSQSPRYKVTKRGQDVALRCDPISGHVSLYWYRQALGQGPEFLTYFNYEAQQDKSGLPNDRFSAERPEGSISTLTIQRTEQRDSAMYRCASSPEETGGAGGYTFGSGTRLTVV.

This clonotype was counted many times. This rearrangement joins TRBV4-1 to TRBJ2-2, with 9 bases that match TRBD1. With 0 bases clipped from V and 7 bases from J, the junction kept 9 bases outside the gene matches. The CDR3 is 17 residues long. From germline, CDR1 is MGHRA and CDR2 YSYEKL. CDR3 in DNA: TGCGCCAGCAGCCAAGATCGCAGGACAGGGGAGGACGGGGAGCTGTTTTTT. This sequence encodes CASSQDRRTGEDGELFF.

The chain employs TRBV10-3 and TRBJ2-1; 13 positions match TRBD2. Trimming cost V 7 bases and J 5 bases; bases outside gene matches: 17. The germline V gene has CDR1 ENHRY and CDR2 SYGVKD. The CDR3 is made up of 19 amino acids. CDR3 sequence (DNA): TGTGCCATCAAGGGTGGACTAGCGGGGGCCCAGCCTGTTAACAATGAGCAGTTCTTC. Its protein is CAIKGGLAGAQPVNNEQFF.

The chain has TRBV7-3 and TRBJ2-2; D perhaps matches TRBD1 (6 bases). With 5 bases removed from V and 0 bases from J, the gap between germline ends came to 13 bases. The CDR3 runs 16 residues. In germline, CDR1 is SGHTA, CDR2 FQGTGA. The CDR3 DNA sequence: TGTGCCAGCAGCCCGCGACAGGTCTCGAACACCGGGGAGCTGTTTTTT. Residues: CASSPRQVSNTGELFF. Using reference TRBV7-3 and TRBJ2-2 for the parts outside the CDR3, the full variable domain is GAGVSQTPSNKVTEKGKYVELRCDPISGHTALYWYRQSLGQGPEFLIYFQGTGAADDSGLPNDRFFAVRPEGSVSTLKIQRTERGDSAVYLCASSPRQVSNTGELFFGEGSRLTVL.

The chain uses TRBV7-9 and TRBJ2-6; no clear D gene. Germline V gene lookup returns CDR1 SEHNR and CDR2 FQNEAQ (reference sequence). CDR3 size: 17 residues. Trimming removed 2 bases at V and 2 bases at J, with 13 bases between. The CDR3 here is CASSLMGSGAGANVLTF. The CDR3 bases are TGTGCCAGCAGCTTAATGGGATCTGGGGCTGGGGCCAACGTCCTGACTTTC. The entire variable domain, with the rest obtained from reference TRBV7-9 and TRBJ2-6, is as follows: DTGVSQNPRHKITKRGQNVTFRCDPISEHNRLYWYRQTLGQGPEFLTYFQNEAQLEKSRLLSDRFSAERPKGSFSTLEIQRTEQGDSAMYLCASSLMGSGAGANVLTFGAGSRLTVL.

V gene TRBV24-1 combines with J gene TRBJ2-5, with 12 nucleotides matching TRBD1. The CDR3 has 15 residues. V shed 9 bases and J 2 bases; nucleotides not matched to a gene: 6. CDR1 is KGHDR, CDR2 SFDVKD, per germline. The chain's CDR3 is CATGTGGLGQETQYF. The DNA for the CDR3 is TGTGCCACCGGGACAGGGGGCTTAGGGCAAGAGACCCAGTACTTC.